The 22 T cell receptor beta chains given below trace back to one sample, sequenced in a study of regulatory T cells in long-lasting Graves disease. Time point noted: persistent/refractory GD, antithyroid drugs over 5 years with positive TRAb. PBMCs provided the RNA from which the TCR library was made. The authors built TCR beta libraries using iRepertoire HTBI primers and Arm-PCR of CDR3 regions. TCRdb redid the calling of the multiplex PCR reads with MiXCR, one entry per CDR3 protein. The data show around 450,000 distinct CDR3 sequences, roughly 21% seen once. This material consisted of peripheral blood mononuclear cells (PBMCs), taken when the disease was refractory, from a patient treated with antithyroid drugs. Receptors originate from a female donor with Graves disease.

This chain links TRBV7-9 with TRBJ1-4; a weak D match, TRBD1 (6 bases). The CDR3 has 16 amino acids. V shed 4 bases and J shed 5 bases, with 17 bases lying between them. The germline CDR1 and CDR2 sequences are SEHNR and FQNEAQ (reference sequence). The CDR3 here is CASSSGVSPSNEKLFF. CDR3 in DNA: TGTGCCAGCAGCTCAGGGGTATCGCCCTCCAATGAAAAACTGTTTTTT.

This clonotype was picked up many times. The rearrangement uses TRBV12-3 or TRBV12-4 and TRBJ1-5; no reliable D call. Between the trimmed V and J ends, which lost 6 bases and 6 bases, there was a span of 9 bases. This CDR3 contains 12 residues. DNA for the CDR3: TGTGCCAGCAGCTTCTCTGGTCAGCCCCAGCATTTT. As protein: CASSFSGQPQHF.

This clonotype was picked up a small number of times. The chain joins TRBV7-2 to TRBJ1-6; weak D call: TRBD1 (6 bases). CDR1 is SGHTA and CDR2 is FQGNSA in the germline V gene. The V gene lost 4 bases and the J gene lost 7 bases, with 8 bases spanning the gap. The CDR3 length is 13 residues. In DNA form, the CDR3 reads TGTGCCAGCAGCTCCGGACAGAATTCACCCCTCCACTTT. Translated: CASSSGQNSPLHF.

The sample holds many counts of this clonotype. This chain uses TRBV6-1 with TRBJ2-2, with 8 nucleotides matching TRBD2. Germline V lookup: CDR1 MNHNS, CDR2 SASEGT. V was pared by 5 bases and J by 6 bases, with 2 bases of the junction left unmatched. The CDR3 has 13 residues. The DNA of the CDR3 is TGTGCCAGCAGTCCGGGACTAGCCGGGGAGCTGTTTTTT. Its protein is CASSPGLAGELFF.

In regard to this clonotype: This is likely an artifact of a read error, given a far larger clone one base away. This sequence joins TRBV11-3 and TRBJ1-1, with no clear D. Germline V CDR1 and CDR2: SGHNT, YENEEA. The CDR3 totals 13 residues. The DNA of the CDR3 is TGTGCCAGCAGCCGGACGGTGAACACTGAAGCTCTCTTT. Residues: CASSRTVNTEALF. Using reference TRBV11-3 and TRBJ1-1 for the parts outside the CDR3, the full variable domain is EAGVVQSPRYKIIEKKQPVAFWCNPISGHNTLYWYLQNLGQGPELLIRYENEEAVDDSQLPKDRFSAERLKGVDSTLKIQPAELGDSAVYLCASSRTVNTEALFGQGTRLTVV.

The rearrangement uses TRBV29-1 and TRBJ2-6; D is ambiguous. CDR1 SQVTM and CDR2 ANQGSEA come from the germline V gene. The CDR3 contains 14 residues. V lost 8 bases, J lost 0 bases, and 11 bases lay in between. For the CDR3, the DNA is TGCAGCATTCGGCCCCGCTCTGGGGCCAACGTCCTGACTTTC. Translated, it gives CSIRPRSGANVLTF.

This clonotype was observed a handful of times. The chain combines TRBV7-9 with TRBJ1-4, with D possibly matching TRBD1 (5 bases). Per germline, CDR1 SEHNR and CDR2 FQNEAQ (reference sequence). CDR3 size: 13 residues. V lost 4 bases and J lost 8, with 11 bases in between. The CDR3 loop reads CASSSRDLEKLFF. The CDR3 DNA reads TGTGCCAGCAGCTCCAGGGATCTCGAAAAACTGTTTTTT.

A note on this clonotype: The junction departs from the called germline gene at one end, perhaps through a read error. The V call is TRBV7-7, the J call TRBJ2-5, with D perhaps matching TRBD2 (6 bases). The germline CDR1 and CDR2 sequences are SSHAT and FNYEAQ (reference sequence). This CDR3 is 14 amino acids long. The CDR3 bases are TGTGCTAGCAGCACCCGCCGGGGGTGGGAGACCCAGTACTTC. This sequence encodes CASSTRRGWETQYF.

This clonotype has just a few counts. The chain couples TRBV6-1 to TRBJ1-4; possibly TRBD1 for D (6 bases). V gave up 5 bases and J gave up 4 bases, with 14 bases separating them. The CDR3 extends over 15 amino acids. CDR1 is MNHNS and CDR2 is SASEGT in the germline V gene. CDR3: CASSTLPQGNEKLFF. The CDR3 coding sequence is TGTGCCAGCAGTACCCTCCCACAGGGTAATGAAAAACTGTTTTTT.

The rearrangement links TRBV7-9 to TRBJ1-3; 10 nucleotides agree with TRBD1. The germline gives CDR1 SEHNR, CDR2 FQNEAQ (reference sequence). Trimming at V came to 5 bases and at J to 3 bases, leaving 10 bases not matched to a gene. The length of the CDR3 is 17 residues. CDR3 nucleotide sequence: TGTGCCAGCAGCCTTCCGAAGACAGGGGGCTTTGGAAACACCATATATTTT. Translation gives CASSLPKTGGFGNTIYF.

As concerns this clonotype: Possible read error: a much larger clone is one base away. The genes are TRBV27 and TRBJ2-6; 9 bases fit TRBD1. The V gene's germline CDR1 is MNHEY and CDR2 SMNVEV (reference sequence). The CDR3 contains 20 residues. Here the CDR3 reads CAGSWITGTGIPSGANVLTF. Here the CDR3 DNA reads TGTGCCGGCAGTTGGATAACCGGGACAGGGATCCCCTCTGGGGCCAACGTCCTGACTTTC.

Concerning this clonotype: This may be a read error: a much more frequent sequence differs by one nucleotide. This rearrangement joins TRBV28 to TRBJ2-7; no clear D. The CDR3 consists of 13 residues. V gave up 4 bases and J gave up 5 bases, with 12 bases separating them. CDR1 and CDR2 (germline): MDHEN, SYDVKM. The CDR3: CASSSDGLDEQYF. CDR3 in DNA: TGTGCCAGCAGTTCGGACGGTCTCGACGAGCAGTACTTC.

In its sample, this clonotype was seen many times. The chain links TRBV10-3 to TRBJ2-5; tentatively, D is TRBD1 or TRBD2 (6 bases each). The CDR3 consists of 13 residues. V lost 7 bases and J 1 base, leaving 10 bases between the germline ends. The germline V gene has CDR1 ENHRY and CDR2 SYGVKD. The CDR3 DNA reads as TGTGCCATCAAAGGGGGGTCCCAAGAGACCCAGTACTTC. This codes for CAIKGGSQETQYF.

This clonotype was found once. Possible read error: a much larger clone is one base away. The chain uses TRBV27 and TRBJ1-2; TRBD1 aligns across 7 bases. CDR1 and CDR2 from the germline V gene are MNHEY and SMNVEV (reference sequence). CDR3 length: 16 residues. Trimming removed 5 bases from V and 8 bases from J; junction bases left unmatched: 17. CDR3 nucleotide sequence: TGTGCCAGCAGTCTCTCTACAGGGTTCGGAGGGGGCGGCTACACCTTC. Its translation: CASSLSTGFGGGGYTF.

Note on this clonotype: An end of the junction does not agree with germline; a read error may underlie this. The genes are TRBV28 and TRBJ2-1; D gene uncertain. Germline-derived CDR1 and CDR2 are MDHEN and SYDVKM. The CDR3 loop spans 16 amino acids. The CDR3 coding sequence is TGTGCCAGCAGTCCTGGCCTTTTGACCTCCTACAATGAGCAGTCCTTC. It yields the protein CASSPGLLTSYNEQSF.

This clonotype has just a few counts. V usage is TRBV19 and J usage is TRBJ2-5; D remains unclear. The germline V gene encodes CDR1 LNHDA and CDR2 SQIVND (reference sequence). The CDR3 extends over 13 amino acids. Deletions cut 4 bases from V and 5 bases from J, with 11 bases between. The CDR3 loop is CASSRAYGETQYF. The CDR3 DNA follows: TGTGCCAGTAGTAGGGCATATGGGGAGACCCAGTACTTC.

Of note for this clonotype: A much bigger clone sits one base away, suggesting this may be a read error. The chain has TRBV19 and TRBJ1-1; a possible D gene is TRBD1 (6 bases). Germline assignment: CDR1 LNHDA and CDR2 SQIVND (reference sequence). The CDR3 sequence is 12 residues long. The CDR3 nucleotides are TGTGCCAGTAGAGACAGGAACACTGGAGCTTTCTTT. Protein: CASRDRNTGAFF.

This clonotype was seen ten or more times. The J gene is TRBJ2-5, the V gene TRBV2; 7 nucleotides line up with TRBD1. The CDR3 extends over 13 amino acids. V lost 6 bases, J lost 4 bases, and 5 bases stayed unmatched. CDR1 is SNHLY and CDR2 is FYNNEI in the germline V gene. The CDR3 region is CASRGDRTETQYF. CDR3 in DNA: TGTGCCAGCAGGGGGGACAGAACAGAGACCCAGTACTTC.

To note about this clonotype: The CDR3 does not close with the conserved phenylalanine or tryptophan, likely indicating a read error. The rearrangement uses TRBV20-1 and TRBJ2-7; 9 nucleotides agree with TRBD1. The CDR3 consists of 13 residues. The junction had 3 bases not matched to a gene; V was cut back by 3 bases and J by 3 bases. From germline, CDR1 is DFQATT and CDR2 SNEGSKA (reference sequence). CDR3 in DNA: TGCAGTGCTAGGGGGGACAGGGACTACGAGCAGTACCTC. It is translated as CSARGDRDYEQYL.

This chain joins TRBV20-1 and TRBJ1-5, with D hard to call. The CDR3 runs 14 residues. Deletions cut 0 bases from V and 0 bases from J, with 6 bases between. Germline CDR1 and CDR2: DFQATT and SNEGSKA (reference sequence). The CDR3 coding sequence is TGCAGTGCTAGAGAAAGCTATAGCAATCAGCCCCAGCATTTT. Translating it yields CSARESYSNQPQHF.

This clonotype was recorded many times. The chain has TRBV20-1 and TRBJ1-2, with D tentatively TRBD1 (5 bases). Trimming took off 1 base at V and 1 base at J, with 13 bases between the two ends. CDR3 length: 15 amino acids. Germline loops: CDR1 DFQATT, CDR2 SNEGSKA (reference sequence). The CDR3 sequence: CSARVPTTDNYGYTF. CDR3 DNA sequence: TGCAGTGCTAGAGTACCCACGACAGATAACTATGGCTACACCTTC.

This clonotype was seen only a few times. The DNA for the CDR3 is TGCAGTGCTAGAGGTGACGCGGGGGCGCCGAGCTATGGCTACACCTTC. Translating gives CSARGDAGAPSYGYTF. The chain joins TRBV20-1 to TRBJ1-2; D possibly corresponds to TRBD1 (6 bases). The CDR3 contains 16 residues. From germline, CDR1 is DFQATT and CDR2 SNEGSKA (reference sequence). V lost 1 base to trimming and J lost 4 bases, with 19 bases between them.